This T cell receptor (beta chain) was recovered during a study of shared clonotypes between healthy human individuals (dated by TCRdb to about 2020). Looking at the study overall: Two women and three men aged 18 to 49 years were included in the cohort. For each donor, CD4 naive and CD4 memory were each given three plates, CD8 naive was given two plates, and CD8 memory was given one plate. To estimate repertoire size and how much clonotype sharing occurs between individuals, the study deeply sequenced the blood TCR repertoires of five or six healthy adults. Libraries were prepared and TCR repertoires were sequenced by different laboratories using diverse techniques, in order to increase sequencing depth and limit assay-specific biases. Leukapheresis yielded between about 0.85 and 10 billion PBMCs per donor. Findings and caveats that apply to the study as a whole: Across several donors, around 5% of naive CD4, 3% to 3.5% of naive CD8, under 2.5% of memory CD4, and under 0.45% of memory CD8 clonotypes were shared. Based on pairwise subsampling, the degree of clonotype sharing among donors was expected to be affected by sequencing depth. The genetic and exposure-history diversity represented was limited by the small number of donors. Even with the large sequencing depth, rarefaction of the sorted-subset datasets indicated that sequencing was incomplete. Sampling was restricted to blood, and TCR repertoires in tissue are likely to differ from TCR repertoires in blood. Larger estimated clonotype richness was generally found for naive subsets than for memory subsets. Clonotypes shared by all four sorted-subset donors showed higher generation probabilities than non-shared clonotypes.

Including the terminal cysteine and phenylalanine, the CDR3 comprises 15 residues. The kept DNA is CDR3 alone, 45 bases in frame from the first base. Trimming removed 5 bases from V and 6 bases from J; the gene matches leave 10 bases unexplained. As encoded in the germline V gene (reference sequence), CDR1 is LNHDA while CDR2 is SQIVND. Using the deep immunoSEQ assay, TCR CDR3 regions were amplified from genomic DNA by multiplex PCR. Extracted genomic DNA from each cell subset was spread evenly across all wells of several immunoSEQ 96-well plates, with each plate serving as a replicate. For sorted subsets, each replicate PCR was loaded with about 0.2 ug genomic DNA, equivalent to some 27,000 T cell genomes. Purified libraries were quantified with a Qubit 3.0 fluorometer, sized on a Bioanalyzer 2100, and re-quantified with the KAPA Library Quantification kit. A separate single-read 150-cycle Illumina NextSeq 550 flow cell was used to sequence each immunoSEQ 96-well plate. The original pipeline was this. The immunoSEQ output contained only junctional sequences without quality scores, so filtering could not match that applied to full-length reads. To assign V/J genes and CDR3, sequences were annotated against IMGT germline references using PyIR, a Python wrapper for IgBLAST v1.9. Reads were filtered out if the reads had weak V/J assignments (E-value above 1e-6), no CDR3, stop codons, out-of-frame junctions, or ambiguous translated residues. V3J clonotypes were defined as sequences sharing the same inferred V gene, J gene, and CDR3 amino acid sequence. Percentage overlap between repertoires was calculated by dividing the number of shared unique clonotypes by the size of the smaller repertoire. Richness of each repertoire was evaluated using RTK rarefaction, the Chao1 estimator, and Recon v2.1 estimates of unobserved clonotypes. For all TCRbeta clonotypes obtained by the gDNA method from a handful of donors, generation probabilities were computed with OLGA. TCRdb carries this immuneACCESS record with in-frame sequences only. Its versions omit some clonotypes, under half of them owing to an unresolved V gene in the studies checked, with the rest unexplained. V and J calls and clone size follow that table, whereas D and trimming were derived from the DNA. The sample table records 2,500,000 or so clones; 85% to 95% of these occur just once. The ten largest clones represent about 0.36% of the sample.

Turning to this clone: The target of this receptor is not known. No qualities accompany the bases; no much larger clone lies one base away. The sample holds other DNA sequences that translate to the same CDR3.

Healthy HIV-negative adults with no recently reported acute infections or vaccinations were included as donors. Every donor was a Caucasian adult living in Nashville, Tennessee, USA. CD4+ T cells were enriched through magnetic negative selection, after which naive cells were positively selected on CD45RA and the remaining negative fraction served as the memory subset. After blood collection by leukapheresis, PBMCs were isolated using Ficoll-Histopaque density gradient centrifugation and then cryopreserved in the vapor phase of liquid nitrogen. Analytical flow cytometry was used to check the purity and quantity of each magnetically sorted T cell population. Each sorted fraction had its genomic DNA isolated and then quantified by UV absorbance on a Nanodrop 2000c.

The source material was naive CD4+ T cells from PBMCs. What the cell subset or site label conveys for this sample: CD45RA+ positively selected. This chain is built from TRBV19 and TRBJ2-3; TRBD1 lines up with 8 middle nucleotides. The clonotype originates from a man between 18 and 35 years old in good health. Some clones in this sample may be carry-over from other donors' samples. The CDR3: CASSFGQGSTDTQYF. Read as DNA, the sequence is TGTGCCAGTAGTTTCGGACAGGGATCGACGGATACGCAGTATTTT. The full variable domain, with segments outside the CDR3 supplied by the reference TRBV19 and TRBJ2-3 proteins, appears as DGGITQSPKYLFRKEGQNVTLSCEQNLNHDAMYWYRQDPGQGLRLIYYSQIVNDFQKGDIAEGYSVSREKKESFPLTVTSAQKNPTAFYLCASSFGQGSTDTQYFGPGTRLTVL.